These 3 T cell receptor beta chains came from one sample sequenced in a study of neurological immune-mediated disorders. A single record per CDR3 protein comes from TCRdb applying MiXCR to the 5' RACE reads. The sample contains around 90,000 distinct CDR3 sequences, roughly an eighth of which appear only once. Indicated time point: longitudinal time-point 2. The specimen sequenced was PBMCs. These receptors originate from a female donor with HTLV-1-associated myelopathy (HAM/TSP).

This clonotype was recorded a few times. V and J are TRBV5-1 and TRBJ2-7, with a tentative D call TRBD1 (6 bases). The germline CDR1 and CDR2 sequences are SGHRS and YFSETQ. The ends were cut back, 3 bases at V and 5 bases at J, with 9 bases in the middle. The CDR3 contains 12 residues. The CDR3 loop reads CASSSQGNEQYF. The CDR3 nucleotides read TGCGCCAGCAGCTCCCAGGGGAACGAGCAGTACTTC.

This clonotype was observed many times. This chain uses TRBV5-1 with TRBJ2-1; TRBD1 agrees at 9 bases. V lost 4 bases to trimming and J lost 6 bases; unmatched junction nucleotides: 8. CDR3 length equals 15 residues. Germline V lookup: CDR1 SGHRS, CDR2 YFSETQ. The CDR3 protein is CASSRIGQGSNEQFF. The CDR3 DNA follows: TGCGCCAGCAGCCGCATCGGACAGGGGAGCAATGAGCAGTTCTTC.

This clonotype has ten or more counts. The J gene is TRBJ1-5, the V gene TRBV20-1; D is undetermined. Germline V gene data show CDR1 as DFQATT and CDR2 as SNEGSKA (reference sequence). V was pared by 6 bases and J by 13 bases, with 16 bases between. The CDR3 runs 11 residues. The chain's CDR3 is CSADDVGSQHF. In DNA, the CDR3 is TGCAGTGCCGACGATGTGGGGAGTCAGCATTTT.